The source of this T cell receptor (beta chain) is a study of monozygotic twins with inflammatory bowel disease. General study findings and limits: Evidence did not back any single strong signal or clonotype linked to IBD.

A remark on this clonotype: Antigen: not known.

TCRdb reprocessed the 5' RACE reads, with one entry per CDR3 protein and no DNA. Its table records about 140,000 distinct CDR3 sequences. The TCR comes from a human donor with ulcerative colitis or Crohn's disease, or a healthy co-twin of an affected twin (not recorded which). The material sequenced was blood.

The CDR3 spells CASSLVRQGARNEQFF. The gene calls are TRBV5-1 and TRBJ2-1; absent DNA, TCRdb's TRBD1 call cannot be checked. This CDR3 contains 16 residues. The germline V gene has CDR1 SGHRS and CDR2 YFSETQ.